These 21 T cell receptor beta chains originate from one sample sequenced in a study of Ad26.COV2.S vaccination and SARS-CoV-2 variants (dated by TCRdb to the early 2020s). Libraries were built with the immunoSEQ multiplex PCR assay. TCRdb's version of the immuneACCESS table is confined to in-frame rearrangements and falls short of the full clone set. An unresolved V gene accounts for under half of the shortfall where checked; the remainder is of unknown origin. The sample records around 450,000 clones, more than 75% of which are singletons. Approximately 4% of the sample lies in the top ten. Sample treatment or condition, as interpreted from the label and publication: around 19 received Ad26.COV2.S at low or high dose, single or two shots; 5 received placebo; per-sample allocation not given. Repertoires of vaccine and placebo recipients were sequenced from samples taken on day 63 after the first injection.

This sample comprised peripheral blood, obtained in a trial of Ad26.COV2.S vaccine versus placebo. These receptors originate from a person between 18 and 59 years old who received the Ad26.COV2.S COVID-19 vaccine or a placebo.

This rearrangement joins TRBV7-2 to TRBJ2-7; D ambiguous. The CDR3 is 13 amino acids. V was pared by 1 base and J by 7 bases, with 11 bases between. From germline, CDR1 is SGHTA and CDR2 FQGNSA. Written as DNA, the CDR3 is TGTGCCAGCAGCTTAGGGAAGTCTCTTGAGCAGTACTTC. It specifies CASSLGKSLEQYF.

This clone was detected only once. The chain recombines TRBV4-3 with TRBJ1-1, with D unresolved. The germline CDR1 and CDR2 sequences are LGHNA and YSLEER. The CDR3 covers 15 residues. Between the trimmed V and J ends, which lost 6 bases and 5 bases, there was a span of 19 bases. CDR3 amino acids: CASSLEASMGTEAFF. Written as DNA, the CDR3 is TGCGCCAGCAGTCTCGAGGCAAGCATGGGGACTGAAGCTTTCTTT.

The V and J genes are TRBV11-2 and TRBJ1-1; D is perhaps TRBD1 (5 bases). Germline assignment: CDR1 SGHAT and CDR2 FQNNGV. There are 15 residues in the CDR3. Trimming shortened V by 1 base and J by 1 base, and 10 bases separated the two germline ends. The DNA of the CDR3 is TGTGCCAGCAGCTTAGTATCCGACAGGAACACTGAAGCTTTCTTT. It translates to CASSLVSDRNTEAFF. The variable domain in full, completed from reference TRBV11-2 and TRBJ1-1, reads EAGVAQSPRYKIIEKRQSVAFWCNPISGHATLYWYQQILGQGPKLLIQFQNNGVVDDSQLPKDRFSAERLKGVDSTLKIQPAKLEDSAVYLCASSLVSDRNTEAFFGQGTRLTVV.

This chain uses TRBV9 with TRBJ2-1; D gene uncertain. V lost 0 bases and J 0 bases, leaving 13 bases between the germline ends. The CDR3 loop spans 17 amino acids. Germline CDR1 SGDLS, CDR2 YYNGEE. The CDR3 DNA reads TGTGCCAGCAGCGTAGGAGGAGTTGCCAGCTCCTACAATGAGCAGTTCTTC. The encoded protein is CASSVGGVASSYNEQFF.

The chain couples TRBV6-6 to TRBJ2-3, with D possibly being TRBD1 or TRBD2 (8 bases each). The CDR3 has 16 residues. The germline V gene encodes CDR1 MNHNY and CDR2 SVGAGI (reference sequence). Trimming removed 6 bases at V and 3 bases at J, with 19 bases between. The CDR3 loop reads CASSHGGGTGTDTQYF. In DNA, the CDR3 is TGTGCCAGCAGCCACGGCGGGGGGACAGGTACAGATACGCAGTATTTT.

The J gene is TRBJ2-6, the V gene TRBV6-5; D call uncertain. V gave up 2 bases and J gave up 0 bases, with 5 bases separating them. There are 15 residues in the CDR3. Per germline, CDR1 MNHEY and CDR2 SVGAGI. The CDR3 sequence: CASSYGYSGANVLTF. For the CDR3, the DNA is TGTGCCAGCAGTTACGGGTACTCTGGGGCCAACGTCCTGACTTTC.

The chain combines TRBV21-1 with TRBJ1-1. TRBV21-1 is flagged as a pseudogene. This CDR3 is built from 14 residues. The CDR3 nucleotides read TGTGCCAGCAGCAGGACGGGCCTGAACACTGAAGCTTTCTTT. This codes for CASSRTGLNTEAFF.

This clone has just a few counts. V is TRBV7-2 and J is TRBJ1-6, with a tentative D call TRBD1 (6 bases). Germline V lookup: CDR1 SGHTA, CDR2 FQGNSA. The CDR3 runs 16 residues. Trimming removed 5 bases at V and 5 bases at J, with 16 bases between. CDR3 DNA sequence: TGTGCCAGCAGCCCAGAGGCAGGGGCGAATAATTCACCCCTCCACTTT. It is translated as CASSPEAGANNSPLHF.

The rearrangement joins TRBV4-3 to TRBJ2-2; D tentatively fits TRBD1 or TRBD2 (5 bases each). V was clipped by 1 base and J by 3 bases, with 12 bases between them. Germline V gene sequence: CDR1 LGHNA, CDR2 YSLEER. This CDR3 is 16 amino acids long. The DNA for the CDR3 is TGCGCCAGCAGCCAAGCGGGGTGGGGGTACACCGGGGAGCTGTTTTTT. Its protein product is CASSQAGWGYTGELFF.

The chain links TRBV4-3 to TRBJ2-7; D is undetermined. This CDR3 region has 15 residues. Trimming stripped 0 bases from V and 4 bases from J, with 13 bases between. Per the germline V gene, CDR1 is LGHNA and CDR2 is YSLEER. As DNA, the CDR3 is TGCGCCAGCAGCCAAGAGGCACTCTCTGGGTACGAGCAGTACTTC. This gives the protein CASSQEALSGYEQYF.

The rearrangement links TRBV2 to TRBJ1-1, with 7 bases identical to TRBD1. The ends lost 4 bases at V and 7 bases at J; junction bases unmatched: 6. From germline, CDR1 is SNHLY and CDR2 FYNNEI. The CDR3 length is 13 residues. Here the CDR3 DNA reads TGTGCCAGCAGTGTGCAGGGGGACTTTGAAGCTTTCTTT. It is translated as CASSVQGDFEAFF.

The chain combines TRBV28 with TRBJ1-1, with a tentative D call TRBD1 (6 bases). CDR3 size: 16 residues. CDR1 and CDR2 (germline): MDHEN, SYDVKM. V dropped 1 base and J dropped 4 bases, with 16 bases sitting between them. The CDR3 DNA reads as TGTGCCAGCAGTTTATCAGAGGACCAGGGGAGCACTGAAGCTTTCTTT. Amino acids: CASSLSEDQGSTEAFF.

This chain links TRBV18 with TRBJ1-6; perhaps TRBD1 as D (6 bases). Germline V lookup: CDR1 KGHSH, CDR2 LQKENI. Between the trimmed V and J ends, which lost 2 bases and 10 bases, there was a span of 15 bases. CDR3 length equals 15 residues. The CDR3 region is CASSPSGRGRSPLHF. The CDR3 region has the DNA TGTGCCAGCTCACCAAGTGGCAGGGGACGGTCACCCCTCCACTTT.

This chain joins TRBV6-6 and TRBJ1-3; TRBD1 agrees at 12 bases. Germline CDR1 is MNHNY and CDR2 is SVGAGI (reference sequence). The CDR3 sequence is 16 residues long. The V segment lost 4 bases and the J segment 2 bases; nucleotides outside the gene matches: 3. The CDR3 coding sequence is TGTGCCAGCAGTTTTTGGGACAGGGGGCCTGGAAACACCATATATTTT. Translation gives CASSFWDRGPGNTIYF.

The V and J genes are TRBV25-1 and TRBJ1-2; the match to TRBD1 covers 9 bases. The length of the CDR3 is 16 residues. CDR1 and CDR2 (germline): MGHDK, SYGVNS. V dropped 1 base and J dropped 7; count of bases not matched to a gene: 10. Here the CDR3 DNA reads TGTGCCAGCAGTGAATTTAATTTGGGACAGGGTTTTGGCTACACCTTC. The encoded protein is CASSEFNLGQGFGYTF.

This clone has just a few counts. The genes are TRBV9 and TRBJ1-2; TRBD1 aligns across 8 bases. V dropped 4 bases and J dropped 3; count of bases not matched to a gene: 8. CDR1 SGDLS and CDR2 YYNGEE come from the germline V gene. This CDR3 comprises 15 residues. The CDR3 sequence: CASSTSRDRHYGYTF. CDR3 coding DNA: TGTGCCAGCAGCACTTCCCGGGACAGGCACTATGGCTACACCTTC.

V is TRBV7-2 and J is TRBJ1-5, with D perhaps TRBD1 (5 bases). Per germline, CDR1 SGHTA and CDR2 FQGNSA. The CDR3 spans 15 residues. V lost 1 base and J 4 bases, leaving 11 bases between the germline ends. The CDR3 DNA reads TGTGCCAGCAGCTTAGATGCAGGGCTTAATCAGCCCCAGCATTTT. Amino acid sequence: CASSLDAGLNQPQHF.

J is TRBJ2-5 and V is TRBV30; 9 nucleotides align to TRBD2. Germline trimming cut 3 bases from V and 5 bases from J; bases unmatched to any gene: 10. From germline, CDR1 is GTSNPN and CDR2 SVGIG (reference sequence). This CDR3 is built from 15 residues. For the CDR3, the DNA is TGTGCCTGGAGGGTATTGCGGGGGGGCAGGGAGACCCAGTACTTC. The encoded protein is CAWRVLRGGRETQYF.

This chain uses TRBV4-3 with TRBJ1-1, with 7 bases lining up with TRBD1. Germline trimming cut 3 bases from V and 2 bases from J; bases unmatched to any gene: 6. Looked up from germline, CDR1 is LGHNA and CDR2 is YSLEER. CDR3 size: 15 residues. CDR3 sequence reads: CASSQTDRTNTEAFF. The CDR3 coding sequence is TGCGCCAGCAGCCAGACGGACAGGACCAACACTGAAGCTTTCTTT.

This sequence joins TRBV6-5 and TRBJ1-2; TRBD1 matches 12 bases. Germline CDR1 is MNHEY and CDR2 is SVGAGI. The CDR3 covers 15 residues. V lost 2 bases to trimming and J lost 6 bases; unmatched junction nucleotides: 4. The CDR3 nucleotides are TGTGCCAGCAGTTACGGGACAGGGGGCGCCGATGGCTACACCTTC. Amino acids: CASSYGTGGADGYTF.

The chain uses TRBV10-3 and TRBJ1-6; no clear D. The CDR3 is 13 amino acids. V was cut by 10 bases and J by 4 bases, with 11 bases left in between. Germline CDR1 and CDR2: ENHRY and SYGVKD. The CDR3 spells CANRREYNSPLHF. In DNA, the CDR3 is TGTGCCAACCGCCGGGAGTATAATTCACCCCTCCACTTT.